This entry is about one TCR beta chain. Antigen unknown. The CDR3 runs 15 residues. The V gene lost 4 bases and the J gene lost 6 bases, with 15 bases spanning the gap. Germline V gene data show CDR1 as LNHDA and CDR2 as SQIVND (reference sequence). The data belong to a study of cytomegalovirus exposure and HLA in healthy donors. Study-wide points: In an earlier analysis, productive rearrangement rates for most beta V segments clustered near 90% or 30%. Most likely, a cluster of highly shared sequence variants arose as a sequencing artifact. The study designated roughly 160 TCR beta chains cytomegalovirus-associated. Analysis was carried out at a later point, and it linked a missense DCLRE1C variant to TCR beta V- and J-gene trimming.

Amplification used 60 Vbeta primers and 13 Jbeta primers. Repertoires were generated with immunoSEQ multiplex PCR, while TCRdb's copy carries only in-frame clones and drops some. The sample includes about 110,000 clones, under 80% of them seen just once. The source is a man between 60 and 70 years old in good health and CMV-seronegative. Sequences were obtained from PBMCs. The chain couples TRBV19 to TRBJ1-4; possible D gene TRBD1, 6 bases. The CDR3 coding sequence is TGTGCCAGTAGTAGACGAATGGGGGCGGATGAAAAACTGTTTTTT. Encoded protein: CASSRRMGADEKLFF.